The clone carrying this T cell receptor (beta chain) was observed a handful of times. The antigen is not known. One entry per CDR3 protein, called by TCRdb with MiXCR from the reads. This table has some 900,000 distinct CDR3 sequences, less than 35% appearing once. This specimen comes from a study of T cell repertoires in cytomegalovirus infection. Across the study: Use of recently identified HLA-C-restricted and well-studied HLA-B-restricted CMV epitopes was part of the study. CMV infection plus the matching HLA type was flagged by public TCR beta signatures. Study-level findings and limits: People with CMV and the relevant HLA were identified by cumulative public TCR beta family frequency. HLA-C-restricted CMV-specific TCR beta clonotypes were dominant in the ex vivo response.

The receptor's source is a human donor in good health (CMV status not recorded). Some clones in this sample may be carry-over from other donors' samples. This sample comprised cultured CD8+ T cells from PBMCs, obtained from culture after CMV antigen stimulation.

CDR3 loop: CSVEVNRGLGGANVLTF. The CDR3 DNA reads TGCAGCGTTGAGGTGAACAGGGGGCTGGGTGGGGCCAACGTCCTGACTTTC. This chain links TRBV29-1 with TRBJ2-6; TRBD1 agrees at 9 bases. The J segment lost 3 bases and the V segment lost 3 bases, leaving 9 bases of the junction unmatched. The CDR3 is 17 residues long. Germline V gives CDR1 SQVTM, CDR2 ANQGSEA.